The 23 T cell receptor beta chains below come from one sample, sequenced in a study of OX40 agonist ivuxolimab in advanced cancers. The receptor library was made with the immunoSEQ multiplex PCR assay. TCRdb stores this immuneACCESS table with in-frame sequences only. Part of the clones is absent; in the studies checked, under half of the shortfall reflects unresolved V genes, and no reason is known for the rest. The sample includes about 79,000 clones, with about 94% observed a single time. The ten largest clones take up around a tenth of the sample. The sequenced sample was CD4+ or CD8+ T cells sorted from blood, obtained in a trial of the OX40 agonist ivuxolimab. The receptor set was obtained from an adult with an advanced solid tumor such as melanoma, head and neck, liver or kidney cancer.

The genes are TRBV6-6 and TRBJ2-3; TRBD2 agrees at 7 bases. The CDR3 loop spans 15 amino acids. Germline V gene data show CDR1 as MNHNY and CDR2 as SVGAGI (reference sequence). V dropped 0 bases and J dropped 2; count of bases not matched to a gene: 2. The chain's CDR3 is CASSYSRESTDTQYF. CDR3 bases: TGTGCCAGCAGTTACTCGCGGGAGTCCACAGATACGCAGTATTTT.

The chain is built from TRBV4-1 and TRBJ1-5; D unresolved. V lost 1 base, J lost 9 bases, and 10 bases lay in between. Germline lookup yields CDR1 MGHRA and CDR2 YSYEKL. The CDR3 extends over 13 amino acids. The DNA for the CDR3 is TGCGCCAGCAGCCAAGTGATGGGTTGGCCCCAGCATTTT. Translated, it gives CASSQVMGWPQHF.

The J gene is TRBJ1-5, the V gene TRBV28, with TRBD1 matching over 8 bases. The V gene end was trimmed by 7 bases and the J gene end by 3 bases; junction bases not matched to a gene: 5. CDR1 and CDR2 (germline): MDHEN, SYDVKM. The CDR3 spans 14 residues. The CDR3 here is CASKDRGTNQPQHF. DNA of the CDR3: TGTGCCAGCAAAGACAGGGGAACCAATCAGCCCCAGCATTTT.

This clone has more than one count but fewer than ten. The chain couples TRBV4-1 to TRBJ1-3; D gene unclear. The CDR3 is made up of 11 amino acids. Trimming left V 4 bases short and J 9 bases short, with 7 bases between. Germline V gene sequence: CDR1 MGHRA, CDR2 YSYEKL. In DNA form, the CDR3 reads TGCGCCAGCAGCCCTGTCGGCACCATATATTTT. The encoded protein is CASSPVGTIYF.

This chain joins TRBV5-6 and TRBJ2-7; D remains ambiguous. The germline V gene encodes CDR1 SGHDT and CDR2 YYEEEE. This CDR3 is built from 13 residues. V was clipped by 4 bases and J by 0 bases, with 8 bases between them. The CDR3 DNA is TGTGCCAGCAGCCTATCTTTCTCCTACGAGCAGTACTTC. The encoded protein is CASSLSFSYEQYF.

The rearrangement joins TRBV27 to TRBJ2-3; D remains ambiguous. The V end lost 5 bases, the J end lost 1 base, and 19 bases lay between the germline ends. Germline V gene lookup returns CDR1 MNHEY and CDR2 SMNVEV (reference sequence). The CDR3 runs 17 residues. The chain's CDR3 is CASSPSGPAPGTDTQYF. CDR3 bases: TGTGCCAGCAGTCCCTCTGGACCCGCCCCTGGCACAGATACGCAGTATTTT.

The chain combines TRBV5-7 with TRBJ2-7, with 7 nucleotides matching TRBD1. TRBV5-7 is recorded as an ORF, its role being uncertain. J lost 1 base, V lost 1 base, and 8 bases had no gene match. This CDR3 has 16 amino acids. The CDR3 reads CASSLFRGCLSYEQYF. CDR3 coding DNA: TGTGCCAGCAGCTTGTTCAGGGGGTGTTTATCCTACGAGCAGTACTTC.

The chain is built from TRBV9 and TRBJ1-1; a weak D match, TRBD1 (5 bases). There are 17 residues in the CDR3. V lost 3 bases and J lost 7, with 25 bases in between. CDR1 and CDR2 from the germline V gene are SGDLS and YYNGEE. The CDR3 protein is CASSGRPGEIDRDEAFF. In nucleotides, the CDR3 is TGTGCCAGCAGCGGCCGACCTGGTGAGATCGACAGAGATGAAGCTTTCTTT.

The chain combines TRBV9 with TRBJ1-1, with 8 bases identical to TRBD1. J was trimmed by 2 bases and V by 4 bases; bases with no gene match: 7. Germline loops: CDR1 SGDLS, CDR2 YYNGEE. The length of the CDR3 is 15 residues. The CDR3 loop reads CASSPGQGHNTEAFF. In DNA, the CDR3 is TGTGCCAGCAGCCCCGGACAGGGACATAACACTGAAGCTTTCTTT.

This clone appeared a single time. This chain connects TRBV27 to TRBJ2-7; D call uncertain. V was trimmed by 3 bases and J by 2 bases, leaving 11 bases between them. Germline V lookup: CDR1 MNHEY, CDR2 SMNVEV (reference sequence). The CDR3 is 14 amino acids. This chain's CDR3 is CASSFNDPTYEQYF. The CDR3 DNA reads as TGTGCCAGCAGTTTTAACGACCCAACCTACGAGCAGTACTTC.

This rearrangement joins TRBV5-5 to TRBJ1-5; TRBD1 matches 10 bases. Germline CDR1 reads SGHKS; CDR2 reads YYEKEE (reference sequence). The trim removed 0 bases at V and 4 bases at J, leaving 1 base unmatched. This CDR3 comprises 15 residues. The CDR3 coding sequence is TGTGCCAGCAGCTTGGCGGGACAGGGGAATCAGCCCCAGCATTTT. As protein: CASSLAGQGNQPQHF.

The DNA for the CDR3 is TGCGCCAGCAGCCCAGGTGCGGGGACTGAAGCTTTCTTT. Protein product: CASSPGAGTEAFF. This chain connects TRBV4-1 to TRBJ1-1, with D unclear. The CDR3 totals 13 residues. Per the germline V gene, CDR1 is MGHRA and CDR2 is YSYEKL. V lost 4 bases and J lost 5, with 11 bases in between.

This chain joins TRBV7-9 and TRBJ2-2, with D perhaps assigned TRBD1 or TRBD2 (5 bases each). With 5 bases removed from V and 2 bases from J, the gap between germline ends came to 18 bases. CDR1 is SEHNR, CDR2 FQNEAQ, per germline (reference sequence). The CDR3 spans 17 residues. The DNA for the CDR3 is TGTGCCAGCAGCGCGTACGGGGCGACCCTTAACACCGGGGAGCTGTTTTTT. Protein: CASSAYGATLNTGELFF.

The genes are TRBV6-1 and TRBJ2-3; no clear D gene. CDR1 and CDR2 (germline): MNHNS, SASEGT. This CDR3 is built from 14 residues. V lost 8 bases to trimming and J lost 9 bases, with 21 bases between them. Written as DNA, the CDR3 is TGTGCCAGCTTAATTCCTCAAGGGTTGACGACGCAGTATTTT. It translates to CASLIPQGLTTQYF.

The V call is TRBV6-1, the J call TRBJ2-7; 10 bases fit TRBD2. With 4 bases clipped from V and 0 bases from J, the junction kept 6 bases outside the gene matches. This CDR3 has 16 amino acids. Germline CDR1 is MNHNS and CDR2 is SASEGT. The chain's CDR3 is CASSVRLAGASYEQYF. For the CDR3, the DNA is TGTGCCAGCAGTGTCCGACTAGCGGGCGCCTCCTACGAGCAGTACTTC.

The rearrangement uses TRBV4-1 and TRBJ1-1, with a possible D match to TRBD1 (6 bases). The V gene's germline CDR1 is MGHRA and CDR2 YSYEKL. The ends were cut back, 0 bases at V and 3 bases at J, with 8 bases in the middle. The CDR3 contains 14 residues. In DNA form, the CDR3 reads TGCGCCAGCAGCCAAGAGAGGGGGTACACTGAAGCTTTCTTT. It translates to CASSQERGYTEAFF.

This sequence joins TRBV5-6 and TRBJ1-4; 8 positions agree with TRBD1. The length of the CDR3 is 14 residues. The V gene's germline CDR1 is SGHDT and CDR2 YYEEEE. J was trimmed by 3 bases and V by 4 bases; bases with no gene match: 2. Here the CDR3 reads CASSQQGANEKLFF. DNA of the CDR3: TGTGCCAGCAGCCAACAGGGGGCTAATGAAAAACTGTTTTTT.

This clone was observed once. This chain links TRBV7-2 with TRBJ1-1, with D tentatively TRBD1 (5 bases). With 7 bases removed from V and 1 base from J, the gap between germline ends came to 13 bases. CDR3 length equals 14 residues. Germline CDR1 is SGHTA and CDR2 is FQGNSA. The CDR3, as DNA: TGTGCCAGCATCCGGGGTAGGGGGAACACTGAAGCTTTCTTT. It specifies CASIRGRGNTEAFF.

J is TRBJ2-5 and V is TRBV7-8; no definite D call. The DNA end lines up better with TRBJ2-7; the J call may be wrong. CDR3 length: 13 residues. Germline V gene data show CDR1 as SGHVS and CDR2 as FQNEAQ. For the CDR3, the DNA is TGTGCCAGCAGCTTACTCCCGTCGAGCGAGCAGTACTTC. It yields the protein CASSLLPSSEQYF.

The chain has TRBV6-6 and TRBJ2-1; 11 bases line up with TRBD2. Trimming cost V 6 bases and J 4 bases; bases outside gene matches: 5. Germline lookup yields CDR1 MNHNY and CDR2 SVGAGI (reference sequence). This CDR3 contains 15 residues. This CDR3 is CASSPLAGEYNEQFF. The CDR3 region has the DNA TGTGCCAGCAGCCCACTAGCGGGGGAGTACAATGAGCAGTTCTTC.

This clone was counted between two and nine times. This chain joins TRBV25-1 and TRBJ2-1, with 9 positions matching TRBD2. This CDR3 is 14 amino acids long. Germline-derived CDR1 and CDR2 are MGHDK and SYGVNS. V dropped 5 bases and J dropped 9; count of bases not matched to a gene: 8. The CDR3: CASSLAGGLAEQFF. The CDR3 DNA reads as TGTGCCAGCAGTCTCGCGGGAGGGCTCGCTGAGCAGTTCTTC.

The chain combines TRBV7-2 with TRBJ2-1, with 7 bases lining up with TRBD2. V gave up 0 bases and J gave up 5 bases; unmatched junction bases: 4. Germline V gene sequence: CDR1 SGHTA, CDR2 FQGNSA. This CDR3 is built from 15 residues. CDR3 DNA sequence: TGTGCCAGCAGCTTAGCGGGACTAACCCACAATGAGCAGTTCTTC. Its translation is CASSLAGLTHNEQFF.

The CDR3 is CASRSDGRVYNEQFF. In DNA form, the CDR3 reads TGCGCCAGCAGGAGTGACGGGAGAGTCTACAATGAGCAGTTCTTC. The V and J genes are TRBV10-2 and TRBJ2-1; maybe TRBD2 (6 bases). Trimming cost V 6 bases and J 3 bases, with 15 bases left between them. Germline CDR1 reads WSHSY; CDR2 reads SAAADI. The CDR3 length is 15 residues.